The 17 T cell receptor beta chains reported below all come from one sample, sequenced in a study of OX40 agonist ivuxolimab in advanced cancers. TCRdb's table, derived via immunoSEQ multiplex PCR, lists solely in-frame clones and lacks some. The sample yields tens of thousands of clones, more than 75% seen once. This material consisted of CD4+ or CD8+ T cells sorted from blood, taken in a trial of the OX40 agonist ivuxolimab. The receptors stem from an adult with an advanced solid tumor such as melanoma, head and neck, liver or kidney cancer.

The chain recombines TRBV11-2 with TRBJ2-2; 7 bases fit TRBD2. Germline V lookup: CDR1 SGHAT, CDR2 FQNNGV. The CDR3 has 16 residues. Trimming at V came to 4 bases and at J to 2 bases, leaving 7 bases not matched to a gene. This CDR3 reads CASSSNGGLNTGELFF. DNA for the CDR3: TGTGCCAGCAGCTCCAACGGGGGGTTAAACACCGGGGAGCTGTTTTTT. The full variable domain, completed using reference TRBV11-2 and TRBJ2-2, is EAGVAQSPRYKIIEKRQSVAFWCNPISGHATLYWYQQILGQGPKLLIQFQNNGVVDDSQLPKDRFSAERLKGVDSTLKIQPAKLEDSAVYLCASSSNGGLNTGELFFGEGSRLTVL.

The J gene is TRBJ2-3, the V gene TRBV4-1; no reliable D call. Germline CDR1 MGHRA, CDR2 YSYEKL. The V gene lost 6 bases and the J gene lost 6 bases, with 10 bases spanning the gap. CDR3 length equals 12 residues. CDR3 sequence reads: CASSFDLDTQYF. The CDR3 nucleotides are TGCGCCAGCAGTTTTGACTTGGATACGCAGTATTTT.

This clone appeared a single time. This chain links TRBV7-6 with TRBJ2-1; D may be TRBD2 (6 bases). CDR1 and CDR2 from the germline V gene are SGHVS and FNYEAQ. The V and J ends lost 4 bases and 3 bases respectively, with 16 bases between them. The CDR3 is 16 residues long. The CDR3 coding sequence is TGTGCCAGCAGCTCGCTCGGGACTCCCTTCTACAATGAGCAGTTCTTC. This codes for CASSSLGTPFYNEQFF.

This chain connects TRBV7-2 to TRBJ2-3; D ambiguous. The germline CDR1 and CDR2 sequences are SGHTA and FQGNSA. Trimming removed 5 bases at V and 4 bases at J, with 10 bases between. The CDR3 has 13 residues. The CDR3 nucleotides are TGTGCCAGCAGCGCCCGCTCGGCAGATACGCAGTATTTT. Protein product: CASSARSADTQYF.

This sequence joins TRBV30 and TRBJ1-1, with a possible D match to TRBD1 (5 bases). The CDR3 sequence is 10 residues long. Trimming pared 8 bases from V and 11 bases from J, leaving 15 bases between. CDR1 GTSNPN and CDR2 SVGIG come from the germline V gene (reference sequence). The CDR3 sequence: CAGGFLAAFF. The CDR3 DNA follows: TGTGCCGGGGGGTTTTTGGCGGCTTTCTTT.

This clone was seen only once. The V gene is TRBV4-1, the J gene TRBJ2-7, with D unresolved. The germline V and J ends were trimmed by 4 bases and 4 bases, with 17 bases remaining between them. Germline V CDR1 and CDR2: MGHRA, YSYEKL. The CDR3 extends over 15 amino acids. The CDR3 is CASSRESSLIYEQYF. CDR3 DNA sequence: TGCGCCAGCAGCCGAGAATCCAGCCTTATTTACGAGCAGTACTTC.

The chain employs TRBV6-5 and TRBJ1-1; 7 bases align to TRBD1. V lost 2 bases to trimming and J lost 3 bases; unmatched junction nucleotides: 3. CDR1 is MNHEY, CDR2 SVGAGI, per germline. This CDR3 is built from 14 residues. Here the CDR3 reads CASSYRGQDTEAFF. In DNA, the CDR3 is TGTGCCAGCAGTTACAGGGGGCAGGACACTGAAGCTTTCTTT.

The chain carries TRBV5-5 and TRBJ2-3, with a weak D call TRBD1 (6 bases). Per germline, CDR1 SGHKS and CDR2 YYEKEE (reference sequence). The CDR3 has 13 amino acids. Trimming left V 4 bases short and J 6 bases short, with 12 bases between. CDR3 in amino acids: CASSQQGGDTQYF. The CDR3 DNA reads TGTGCCAGCAGCCAACAGGGTGGGGATACGCAGTATTTT.

Here the CDR3 reads CASSPLVPRSTGELFF. The CDR3 bases are TGTGCCAGCTCACCCCTTGTCCCGCGGAGCACCGGGGAGCTGTTTTTT. This chain connects TRBV18 to TRBJ2-2; D gene unclear. Trimming removed 3 bases at V and 4 bases at J, with 15 bases between. Germline values: CDR1 KGHSH, CDR2 LQKENI. This CDR3 has 16 amino acids.

This chain connects TRBV4-3 to TRBJ1-2; 8 bases line up with TRBD1. CDR1 is LGHNA, CDR2 YSLEER, per germline. The CDR3 has 14 amino acids. With V trimmed by 0 bases and J by 6 bases, 3 bases remained unmatched. The DNA for the CDR3 is TGCGCCAGCAGCCAAGAGGACAGGGACAATGGCTACACCTTC. Its translation is CASSQEDRDNGYTF.

This chain connects TRBV10-1 to TRBJ1-2; D is possibly TRBD1 (6 bases). Trimming stripped 0 bases from V and 6 bases from J, with 14 bases between. Germline V gene lookup returns CDR1 WNHNN and CDR2 SYGVQD (reference sequence). The CDR3 length is 15 residues. For the CDR3, the DNA is TGCGCCAGCAGTGAGTCGAAGGCAGGGGTAAATGGCTACACCTTC. This translates into CASSESKAGVNGYTF.

This chain uses TRBV29-1 with TRBJ1-5; D gene ambiguous. The CDR3 runs to 12 residues. CDR1 and CDR2 (germline): SQVTM, ANQGSEA. V lost 6 bases and J 0 bases, leaving 6 bases between the germline ends. The CDR3 DNA reads as TGCAGCGTGGGCGGTAGCAATCAGCCCCAGCATTTT. Translating it yields CSVGGSNQPQHF.

The chain links TRBV6-1 to TRBJ2-7, with TRBD1 matching over 8 bases. Germline V gives CDR1 MNHNS, CDR2 SASEGT. V was pared by 6 bases and J by 0 bases, with 4 bases of the junction left unmatched. This CDR3 has 14 amino acids. The CDR3 DNA is TGTGCCAGCAGGTGGACAGGGAGCTCCTACGAGCAGTACTTC. This gives the protein CASRWTGSSYEQYF.

The chain couples TRBV28 to TRBJ1-6; possibly TRBD1 for D (6 bases). CDR3 length: 15 residues. Trimming pared 6 bases from V and 10 bases from J, leaving 19 bases between. The V gene's germline CDR1 is MDHEN and CDR2 SYDVKM. The CDR3 sequence is CASRPWGTRDSPLHF. The CDR3 DNA reads TGTGCCAGCAGGCCCTGGGGGACACGGGACTCACCCCTCCACTTT. The full variable domain, completed using reference TRBV28 and TRBJ1-6, is DVKVTQSSRYLVKRTGEKVFLECVQDMDHENMFWYRQDPGLGLRLIYFSYDVKMKEKGDIPEGYSVSREKKERFSLILESASTNQTSMYLCASRPWGTRDSPLHFGNGTRLTVT.

The rearrangement joins TRBV14 to TRBJ2-7; D may match TRBD1 or TRBD2 (6 bases each). The CDR3 totals 16 residues. Germline loops: CDR1 SGHDN, CDR2 FVKESK. V was shortened by 8 bases and J by 0 bases, with 20 bases between the two germline ends. The CDR3 nucleotides read TGTGCCAGCTCTCCTTATAGGGGGGTAACCTCCTACGAGCAGTACTTC. It encodes CASSPYRGVTSYEQYF.

This clone was detected a few times. The chain links TRBV28 to TRBJ2-7; TRBD1 agrees at 8 bases. Germline V lookup: CDR1 MDHEN, CDR2 SYDVKM. CDR3 length: 14 residues. Trimming removed 5 bases from V and 6 bases from J; junction bases left unmatched: 9. The CDR3 DNA reads TGTGCCAGCAGTCACCGGACAGGGCCGGGCGAGCAGTACGTC. Its translation is CASSHRTGPGEQYV.

The sample holds one count of this clone. V is TRBV18 and J is TRBJ2-7; TRBD1 matches at 7 bases. The germline V gene encodes CDR1 KGHSH and CDR2 LQKENI. V lost 3 bases, J lost 7 bases, and 6 bases stayed unmatched. This CDR3 has 13 amino acids. The CDR3 loop is CASSPPGTEEQYV. The CDR3 nucleotides are TGTGCCAGCTCACCGCCCGGGACAGAAGAGCAGTACGTC.